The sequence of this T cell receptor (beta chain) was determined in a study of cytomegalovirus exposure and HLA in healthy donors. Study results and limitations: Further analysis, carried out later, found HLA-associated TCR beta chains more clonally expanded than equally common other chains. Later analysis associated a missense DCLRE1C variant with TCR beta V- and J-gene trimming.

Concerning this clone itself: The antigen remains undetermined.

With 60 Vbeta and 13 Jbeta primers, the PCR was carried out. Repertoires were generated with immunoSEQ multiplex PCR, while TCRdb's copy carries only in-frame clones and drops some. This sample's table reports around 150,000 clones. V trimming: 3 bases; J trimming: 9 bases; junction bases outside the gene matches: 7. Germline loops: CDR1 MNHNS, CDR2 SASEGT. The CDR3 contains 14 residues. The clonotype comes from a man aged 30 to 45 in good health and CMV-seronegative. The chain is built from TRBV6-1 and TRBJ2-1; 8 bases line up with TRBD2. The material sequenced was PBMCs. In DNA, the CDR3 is TGTGCCAGCAGTGAGTCGGGGAGCGGGAGTGAGCAGTTCTTC. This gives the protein CASSESGSGSEQFF.